This T cell receptor (beta chain) was retrieved from a study of shared clonotypes between healthy human individuals. Repertoires were generated with immunoSEQ multiplex PCR, while TCRdb's copy carries only in-frame clones and drops some. The table includes around 1.9 million clones, about 94% detected once. CD45RO-negative CD8 cells positively selected for CCR7 made up the naive population, which excluded terminally differentiated effector memory CD45RA+ cells. CDR1 is MNHEY and CDR2 is SMNVEV in the germline V gene (reference sequence). The CDR3 length is 16 residues. J lost 2 bases, V lost 4 bases, and 9 bases had no gene match.

The sequence came from a man between 18 and 35 years old in good health. Some clones in this sample may be carry-over from other donors' samples. The sample consisted of naive CD8+ T cells from PBMCs. The V gene is TRBV27, the J gene TRBJ2-7, with 9 bases lining up with TRBD1. CDR3: CASSYGGTGLTYEQYF. For the CDR3, the DNA is TGTGCCAGCAGTTATGGTGGGACAGGGTTGACCTACGAGCAGTACTTC.